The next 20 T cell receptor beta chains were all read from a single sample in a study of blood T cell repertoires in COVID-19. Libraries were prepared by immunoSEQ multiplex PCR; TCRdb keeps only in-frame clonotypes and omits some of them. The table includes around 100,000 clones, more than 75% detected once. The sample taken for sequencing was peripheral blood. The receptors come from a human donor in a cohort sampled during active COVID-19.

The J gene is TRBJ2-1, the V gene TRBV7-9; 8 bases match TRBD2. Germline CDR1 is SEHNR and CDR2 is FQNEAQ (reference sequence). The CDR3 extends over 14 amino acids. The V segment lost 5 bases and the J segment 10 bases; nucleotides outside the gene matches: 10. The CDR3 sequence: CASSPPSGLLEQFF. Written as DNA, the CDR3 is TGTGCCAGCAGCCCCCCTAGCGGGCTACTGGAGCAGTTCTTC.

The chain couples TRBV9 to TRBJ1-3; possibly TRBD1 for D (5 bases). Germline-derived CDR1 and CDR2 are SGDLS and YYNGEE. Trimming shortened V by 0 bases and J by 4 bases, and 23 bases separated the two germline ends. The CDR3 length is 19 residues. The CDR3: CASSVALGGAVGSGNTIYF. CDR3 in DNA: TGTGCCAGCAGCGTAGCTCTAGGAGGGGCGGTTGGTTCCGGAAACACCATATATTTT.

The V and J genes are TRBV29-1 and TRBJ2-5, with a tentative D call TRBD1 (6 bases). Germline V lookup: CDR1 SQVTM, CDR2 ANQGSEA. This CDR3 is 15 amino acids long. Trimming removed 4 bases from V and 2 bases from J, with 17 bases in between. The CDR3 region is CSVVLTGYDQETQYF. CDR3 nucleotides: TGCAGCGTTGTTCTAACAGGGTATGATCAAGAGACCCAGTACTTC.

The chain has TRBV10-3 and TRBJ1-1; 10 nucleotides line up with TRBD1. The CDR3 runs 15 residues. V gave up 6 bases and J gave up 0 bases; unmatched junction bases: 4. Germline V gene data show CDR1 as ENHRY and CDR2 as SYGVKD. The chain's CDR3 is CAIRGTGDLNTEAFF. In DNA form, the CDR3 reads TGTGCCATCAGGGGGACAGGGGATTTGAACACTGAAGCTTTCTTT.

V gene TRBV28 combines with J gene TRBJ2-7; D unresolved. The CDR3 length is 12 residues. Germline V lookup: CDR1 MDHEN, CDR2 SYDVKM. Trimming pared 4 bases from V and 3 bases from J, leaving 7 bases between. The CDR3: CASSSTGYEQYF. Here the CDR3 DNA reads TGTGCCAGCAGTTCGACTGGCTACGAGCAGTACTTC.

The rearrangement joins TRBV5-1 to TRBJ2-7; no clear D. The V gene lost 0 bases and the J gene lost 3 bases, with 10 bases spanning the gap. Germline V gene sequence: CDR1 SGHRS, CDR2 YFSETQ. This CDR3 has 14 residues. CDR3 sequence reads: CASSLGVSYYEQYF. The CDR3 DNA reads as TGCGCCAGCAGCTTGGGTGTCAGTTACTACGAGCAGTACTTC.

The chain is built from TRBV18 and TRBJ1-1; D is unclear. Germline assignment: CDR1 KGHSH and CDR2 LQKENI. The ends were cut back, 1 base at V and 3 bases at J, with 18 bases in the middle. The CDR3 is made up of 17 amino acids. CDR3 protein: CASSPLLLAATDTEAFF. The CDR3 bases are TGTGCCAGCTCACCACTCCTGTTAGCTGCTACGGACACTGAAGCTTTCTTT.

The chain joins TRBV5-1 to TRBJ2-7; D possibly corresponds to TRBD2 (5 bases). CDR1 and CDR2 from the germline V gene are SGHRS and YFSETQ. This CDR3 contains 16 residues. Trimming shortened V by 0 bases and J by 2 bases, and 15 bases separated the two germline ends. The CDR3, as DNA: TGCGCCAGCAGCTTGGGAGGGAGAGCCCCCCCCTACGAGCAGTACTTC. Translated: CASSLGGRAPPYEQYF.

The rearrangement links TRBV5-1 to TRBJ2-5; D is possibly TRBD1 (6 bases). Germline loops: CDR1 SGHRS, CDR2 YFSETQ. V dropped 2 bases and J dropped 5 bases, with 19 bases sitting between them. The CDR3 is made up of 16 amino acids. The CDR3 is CASSFGQSLTRETQYF. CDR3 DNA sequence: TGCGCCAGCAGCTTTGGACAGAGCTTAACGAGGGAGACCCAGTACTTC.

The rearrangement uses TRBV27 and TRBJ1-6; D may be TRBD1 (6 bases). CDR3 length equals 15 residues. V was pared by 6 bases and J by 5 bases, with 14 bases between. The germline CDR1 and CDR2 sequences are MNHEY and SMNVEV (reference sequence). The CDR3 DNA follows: TGTGCCAGCAGCCCCCGCCCAGGGGATAATTCACCCCTCCACTTT. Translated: CASSPRPGDNSPLHF.

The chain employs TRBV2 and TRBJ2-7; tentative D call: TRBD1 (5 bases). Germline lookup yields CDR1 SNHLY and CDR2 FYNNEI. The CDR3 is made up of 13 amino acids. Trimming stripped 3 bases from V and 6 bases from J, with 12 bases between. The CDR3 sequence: CASSDGRAVEQYF. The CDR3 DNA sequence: TGTGCCAGCAGTGACGGCAGGGCAGTCGAGCAGTACTTC.

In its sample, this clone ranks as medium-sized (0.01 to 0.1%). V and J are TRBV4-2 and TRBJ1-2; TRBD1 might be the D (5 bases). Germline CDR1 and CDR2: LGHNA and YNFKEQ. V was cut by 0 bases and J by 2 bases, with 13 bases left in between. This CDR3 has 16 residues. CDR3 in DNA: TGTGCCAGCAGCCAAGAAGTTCCCGGGGGGAACTATGGCTACACCTTC. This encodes CASSQEVPGGNYGYTF.

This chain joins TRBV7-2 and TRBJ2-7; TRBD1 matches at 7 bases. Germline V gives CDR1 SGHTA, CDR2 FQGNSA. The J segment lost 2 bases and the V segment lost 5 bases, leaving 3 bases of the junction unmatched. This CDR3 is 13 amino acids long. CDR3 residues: CASSPDRAYEQYF. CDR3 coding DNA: TGTGCCAGCAGCCCAGACAGGGCCTACGAGCAGTACTTC.

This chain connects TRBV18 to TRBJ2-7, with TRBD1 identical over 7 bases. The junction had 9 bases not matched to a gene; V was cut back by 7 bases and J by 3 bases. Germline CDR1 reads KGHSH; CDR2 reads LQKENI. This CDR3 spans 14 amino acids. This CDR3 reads CASFSGQAGYEQYF. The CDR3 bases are TGTGCCAGCTTCTCTGGACAGGCGGGCTACGAGCAGTACTTC.

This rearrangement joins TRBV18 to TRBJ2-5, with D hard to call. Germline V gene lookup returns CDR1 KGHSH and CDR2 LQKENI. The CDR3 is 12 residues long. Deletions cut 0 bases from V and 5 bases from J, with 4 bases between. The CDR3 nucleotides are TGTGCCAGCTCACCACCGTATGAGACCCAGTACTTC. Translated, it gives CASSPPYETQYF.

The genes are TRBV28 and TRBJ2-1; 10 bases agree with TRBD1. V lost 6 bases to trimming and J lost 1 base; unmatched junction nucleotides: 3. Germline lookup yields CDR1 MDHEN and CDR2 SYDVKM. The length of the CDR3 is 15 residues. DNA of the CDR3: TGTGCCAGCAGGCGGACAGGGGGATCCTACAATGAGCAGTTCTTC. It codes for CASRRTGGSYNEQFF.

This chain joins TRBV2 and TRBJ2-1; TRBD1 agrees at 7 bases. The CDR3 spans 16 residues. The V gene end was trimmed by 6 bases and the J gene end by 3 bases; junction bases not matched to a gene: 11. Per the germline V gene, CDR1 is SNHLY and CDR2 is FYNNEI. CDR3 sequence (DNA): TGTGCCAGCAGCGATTGGACAGGAGAAGTCTACAATGAGCAGTTCTTC. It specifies CASSDWTGEVYNEQFF.

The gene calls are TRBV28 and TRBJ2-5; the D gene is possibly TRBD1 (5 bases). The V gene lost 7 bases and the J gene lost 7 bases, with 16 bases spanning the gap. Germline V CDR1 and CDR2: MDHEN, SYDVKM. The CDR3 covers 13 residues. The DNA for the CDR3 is TGTGCCAGCACTCCGACAGAGAGAGGGACCCAGTACTTC. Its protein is CASTPTERGTQYF.

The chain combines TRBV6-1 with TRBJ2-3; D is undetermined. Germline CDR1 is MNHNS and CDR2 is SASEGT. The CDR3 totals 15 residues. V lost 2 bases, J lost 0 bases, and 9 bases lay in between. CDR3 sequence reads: CASSESLTSTDTQYF. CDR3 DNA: TGTGCCAGCAGTGAATCCCTTACTAGCACAGATACGCAGTATTTT.

CDR3 in amino acids: CASRVTGADYGYTF. The CDR3 nucleotides read TGTGCCAGCAGGGTGACAGGGGCGGACTATGGCTACACCTTC. J is TRBJ1-2 and V is TRBV7-2, with TRBD1 matching over 8 bases. Trimming took 6 bases from V and 3 from J; bases not matched to a gene: 6. CDR1 is SGHTA, CDR2 FQGNSA, per germline. This CDR3 comprises 14 residues.